Listed here are 8 T cell receptor delta chains from one sample, sequenced in a study of gamma-delta T cells after stem cell transplantation. TCRdb reprocessed the RT-PCR reads using CATT. The table shows about 5,700 delta-chain clones, with 1.5% to 2.5% occurring only once. The specimen was gamma-delta T cells. The receptors here all came from a human donor. It is not recorded whose cells these are; they may come from a transplant donor.

This clone was seen repeatedly, ten times or more. Other DNA sequences in this sample translate to the same CDR3. V gene TRDV2 combines with J gene TRDJ1, with a tentative D call TRDD3 (6 bases). Germline loops: CDR1 GEAIGNYY, CDR2 EKD. Trimming removed 3 bases from V and 0 bases from J, with 22 bases in between. The CDR3 spans 18 residues. The CDR3 sequence is CACDLLGRLGEYTDKLIF. CDR3 nucleotide sequence: TGTGCCTGTGACCTACTGGGCCGGCTCGGAGAATACACCGATAAACTCATCTTT.

This clone was counted only a few times. A read error likely explains why the TCRdb protein, taken from a much larger clone, differs from this DNA's translation at residue 11; the protein shown is translated from the DNA. The chain couples TRDV2 to TRDJ1, with 10 bases that match TRDD3. There are 15 residues in the CDR3. Germline CDR1 GEAIGNYY, CDR2 EKD. The CDR3 region has the DNA TGTGCCTGTGACACCGTTGGGGGATACACCAATAAACTCATCTTT. It yields the protein CACDTVGGYTNKLIF.

This clone has more than one count but fewer than ten. The TCRdb protein, from a much larger clone, departs from this DNA's translation at residue 5, likely by read error; the protein shown derives from the DNA. Here the CDR3 reads CACDLMGDPDKLIF. The CDR3, as DNA: TGTGCCTGTGACCTCATGGGGGATCCCGATAAACTCATCTTT. The chain uses TRDV2 and TRDJ1; TRDD3 matches 8 bases. Trimming removed 3 bases from V and 3 bases from J; junction bases left unmatched: 5. Germline CDR1 reads GEAIGNYY; CDR2 reads EKD. This CDR3 contains 14 residues.

This clone turned up a few times. A read error is likely here: a far larger clone is one base away. Other DNA sequences in the same sample also yield this CDR3. This rearrangement joins TRDV2 to TRDJ1; 8 bases map to TRDD3. With 3 bases clipped from V and 5 bases from J, the junction kept 22 bases outside the gene matches. Germline assignment: CDR1 GEAIGNYY and CDR2 EKD. This CDR3 is built from 19 residues. The CDR3 DNA sequence: TGTGCCTGTGACGCGCTCGATGCTGGGGGAAGAAAATTGGGTGATAAACTCATCTTT. This gives the protein CACDALDAGGRKLGDKLIF.

In this sample, this clone turned up a few times. A much larger clone sits a single nucleotide away, making a read error possible. Other DNA sequences in this sample translate to the same CDR3. The gene calls are TRDV2 and TRDJ1; 10 positions agree with TRDD3. The CDR3 totals 19 residues. Germline V gives CDR1 GEAIGNYY, CDR2 EKD. V lost 8 bases, J lost 2 bases, and 22 bases stayed unmatched. The CDR3 DNA reads as TGTGCCTCCGTAGAGCCACTGCGTACTGGGGGATGGGGAACCGATAAACTCATCTTT. It encodes CASVEPLRTGGWGTDKLIF.

Turning to this clone: This DNA translates differently at residue 8 from the TCRdb protein, which is that of a much larger clone; a read error is likely, and the protein shown is the DNA's own translation. The chain is built from TRDV2 and TRDJ1, with a possible D match to TRDD3 (6 bases). The V gene lost 3 bases and the J gene lost 0 bases, with 19 bases spanning the gap. From germline, CDR1 is GEAIGNYY and CDR2 EKD. CDR3 length: 17 amino acids. The CDR3 DNA reads TGTGCCTGTGACGCTGTGGGGGGCTTGGGGTACACCGATAAACTCATCTTT. This encodes CACDAVGGLGYTDKLIF.

Sample share makes this clone medium-sized. The chain uses TRDV2 and TRDJ1, with 9 bases identical to TRDD3. Per the germline V gene, CDR1 is GEAIGNYY and CDR2 is EKD. CDR3 length: 14 amino acids. The junction had 8 bases not matched to a gene; V was cut back by 4 bases and J by 6 bases. DNA of the CDR3: TGTGCCTGTGAACCGATGGGGGATAACTATAAACTCATCTTT. Protein sequence: CACEPMGDNYKLIF.

Worth noting for this clone: A far larger clone is one base from this, pointing to a likely read error. Other DNA sequences in this sample translate to the same CDR3. The chain combines TRDV2 with TRDJ1; 11 bases map to TRDD3. The CDR3 runs 16 residues. Germline-derived CDR1 and CDR2 are GEAIGNYY and EKD. V lost 3 bases to trimming and J lost 1 base; unmatched junction nucleotides: 6. The CDR3 bases are TGTGCCTGTGACCGGCTGGGGGATACCGCCACCGATAAACTCATCTTT. It is translated as CACDRLGDTATDKLIF.